The 32 T cell receptor beta chains listed next were all sequenced from one sample in a study of CD8 T cells in Susac syndrome. When the RNA was reverse transcribed, random hexamers were used with an input of about 0.5 to 1 ug. MiXCR, applied by TCRdb to the immunoSEQ multiplex PCR reads, yields one record per CDR3 protein. The sample contains about 180,000 distinct CDR3 sequences, 94% of which appear only once. The sample comprised CD4+ T cells from PBMCs. The receptors originated from a human donor with Susac syndrome.

The gene calls are TRBV7-2 and TRBJ2-5; a weak D match, TRBD1 (5 bases). Trimming shortened V by 6 bases and J by 5 bases, and 13 bases separated the two germline ends. The CDR3 runs to 13 residues. Germline lookup yields CDR1 SGHTA and CDR2 FQGNSA. The CDR3 reads CASSSIGAETQYF. The CDR3 region has the DNA TGTGCCAGCAGTTCCATAGGGGCCGAGACCCAGTACTTC. Together with reference TRBV7-2 and TRBJ2-5, the CDR3 gives the full variable domain: GAGVSQSPSNKVTEKGKDVELRCDPISGHTALYWYRQSLGQGLEFLIYFQGNSAPDKSGLPSDRFSAERTGGSVSTLTIQRTQQEDSAVYLCASSSIGAETQYFGPGTRLLVL.

The V and J genes are TRBV2 and TRBJ2-1; TRBD1 might be the D (6 bases). Germline V lookup: CDR1 SNHLY, CDR2 FYNNEI. Trimming pared 0 bases from V and 14 bases from J, leaving 14 bases between. The CDR3 sequence is 13 residues long. The chain's CDR3 is CASSEALRTEKFF. DNA for the CDR3: TGTGCCAGCAGTGAAGCGCTTCGGACAGAAAAGTTCTTC.

The chain recombines TRBV3-1 with TRBJ2-2; D remains unclear. CDR3 length: 15 residues. Germline V gene lookup returns CDR1 LGHDT and CDR2 YNNKEL (reference sequence). Trimming left V 2 bases short and J 0 bases short, with 7 bases between. The CDR3 bases are TGTGCCAGCAGCCAATACGACTCGAACACCGGGGAGCTGTTTTTT. This gives the protein CASSQYDSNTGELFF.

The rearrangement joins TRBV13 to TRBJ1-1; weak D call: TRBD1 (5 bases). This CDR3 region has 18 residues. From germline, CDR1 is PRHDT and CDR2 FYEKMQ (reference sequence). Between the trimmed V and J ends, which lost 1 base and 1 base, there was a span of 19 bases. CDR3 coding DNA: TGTGCCAGCAGCTTAGTTCTTAAAGGGGCTGGTGGGAACACTGAAGCTTTCTTT. Translation: CASSLVLKGAGGNTEAFF.

This rearrangement joins TRBV6-1 to TRBJ2-1; perhaps TRBD2 as D (6 bases). Germline values: CDR1 MNHNS, CDR2 SASEGT. V was shortened by 8 bases and J by 7 bases, with 18 bases between the two germline ends. The CDR3 is 14 amino acids. The chain's CDR3 is CASLNSAGRNEQFF. In nucleotides, the CDR3 is TGTGCCAGCCTGAACTCGGCAGGGAGGAATGAGCAGTTCTTC.

This chain joins TRBV20-1 and TRBJ2-5, with D tentatively TRBD1 (6 bases). CDR1 is DFQATT, CDR2 SNEGSKA, per germline (reference sequence). The CDR3 runs 13 residues. V was pared by 5 bases and J by 5 bases, with 15 bases between. CDR3 coding DNA: TGCAGTGCTCGACAGGTGGCGGAGGAGACCCAGTACTTC. Translation gives CSARQVAEETQYF.

The chain joins TRBV20-1 to TRBJ2-7; D possibly uses TRBD1 or TRBD2 (5 bases each). The CDR3 sequence is 13 residues long. Trimming stripped 5 bases from V and 5 bases from J, with 16 bases between. Germline V gene data show CDR1 as DFQATT and CDR2 as SNEGSKA (reference sequence). CDR3 sequence reads: CSAPRPGLDEQYF. CDR3 DNA sequence: TGCAGTGCTCCCAGGCCGGGGCTAGACGAGCAGTACTTC.

The chain joins TRBV18 to TRBJ2-3; D is uncertain. Looked up from germline, CDR1 is KGHSH and CDR2 is LQKENI. The CDR3 runs to 15 residues. V lost 3 bases to trimming and J lost 0 bases, with 10 bases between them. The CDR3 coding sequence is TGTGCCAGCTCACCCCCGAGTCGTAGCACAGATACGCAGTATTTT. Residues: CASSPPSRSTDTQYF. Looking up the rest from reference TRBV18 and TRBJ2-3 gives the full variable domain: NAGVMQNPRHLVRRRGQEARLRCSPMKGHSHVYWYRQLPEEGLKFMVYLQKENIIDESGMPKERFSAEFPKEGPSILRIQQVVRGDSAAYFCASSPPSRSTDTQYFGPGTRLTVL.

The chain recombines TRBV20-1 with TRBJ2-3; D gene uncertain. Germline CDR1 and CDR2: DFQATT and SNEGSKA (reference sequence). V was shortened by 3 bases and J by 2 bases, with 12 bases between the two germline ends. This CDR3 has 14 amino acids. The CDR3 nucleotides read TGCAGTGCTAGCCTACTAAGACTCACAGATACGCAGTATTTT. It specifies CSASLLRLTDTQYF.

V usage is TRBV20-1 and J usage is TRBJ1-2; D ambiguous. Germline loops: CDR1 DFQATT, CDR2 SNEGSKA (reference sequence). V gave up 3 bases and J gave up 10 bases, with 12 bases separating them. This CDR3 is built from 11 residues. CDR3 sequence: CSARYSPDYTF. The CDR3 nucleotides are TGCAGTGCTAGGTACAGCCCGGACTACACCTTC.

The rearrangement joins TRBV25-1 to TRBJ1-2, with 8 bases matching TRBD1. This CDR3 comprises 14 residues. The J segment lost 8 bases and the V segment lost 6 bases, leaving 11 bases of the junction unmatched. Germline values: CDR1 MGHDK, CDR2 SYGVNS. For the CDR3, the DNA is TGTGCCAGCAGCGCCGGGGGGGACAGGCGCGGCTACACCTTC. Translated, it gives CASSAGGDRRGYTF.

The chain is built from TRBV20-1 and TRBJ2-5; 7 bases map to TRBD2. CDR1 is DFQATT, CDR2 SNEGSKA, per germline (reference sequence). The V gene end was trimmed by 5 bases and the J gene end by 5 bases; junction bases not matched to a gene: 14. The CDR3 spans 15 residues. The CDR3 loop reads CSAQTGTGGLETQYF. The CDR3 coding sequence is TGCAGTGCTCAAACCGGGACGGGGGGTCTGGAGACCCAGTACTTC.

For the CDR3, the DNA is TGTGCCAGCTCACCACAGGGAGGTAACAATCAGCCCCAGCATTTT. It yields the protein CASSPQGGNNQPQHF. The V and J genes are TRBV18 and TRBJ1-5; D unresolved. The germline V and J ends were trimmed by 1 base and 3 bases, with 10 bases remaining between them. The CDR3 runs to 15 residues. Germline assignment: CDR1 KGHSH and CDR2 LQKENI.

The V gene is TRBV20-1, the J gene TRBJ1-1, with D maybe TRBD1 (6 bases). The CDR3 spans 14 residues. With 5 bases removed from V and 0 bases from J, the gap between germline ends came to 13 bases. Per the germline V gene, CDR1 is DFQATT and CDR2 is SNEGSKA (reference sequence). The CDR3 region is CSARRQDMNTEAFF. As DNA, the CDR3 is TGCAGTGCTCGTAGACAGGATATGAACACTGAAGCTTTCTTT.

The chain uses TRBV5-4 and TRBJ1-2; D uncertain. This CDR3 region has 12 residues. V gave up 1 base and J gave up 6 bases, with 7 bases separating them. In germline, CDR1 is SGHNT, CDR2 YYREEE (reference sequence). This CDR3 is CASSLSRDGYTF. The CDR3 nucleotides are TGTGCCAGCAGCTTGTCTCGGGATGGCTACACCTTC.

The chain combines TRBV20-1 with TRBJ2-5, with a weak D call TRBD1 (6 bases). V lost 0 bases to trimming and J lost 3 bases, with 11 bases between them. The CDR3 runs 14 residues. Germline V lookup: CDR1 DFQATT, CDR2 SNEGSKA (reference sequence). DNA for the CDR3: TGCAGTGCTAGAGATGTCAGGGGAGAAGAGACCCAGTACTTC. Its translation: CSARDVRGEETQYF.

The chain employs TRBV20-1 and TRBJ1-3, with TRBD1 as a possible D gene (5 bases). V shed 0 bases and J shed 1 base, with 13 bases lying between them. Germline V CDR1 and CDR2: DFQATT, SNEGSKA (reference sequence). The CDR3 has 16 residues. This chain's CDR3 is CSARDGGRKSGNTIYF. The CDR3 nucleotides read TGCAGTGCTAGAGATGGGGGAAGGAAATCTGGAAACACCATATATTTT.

The chain recombines TRBV15 with TRBJ2-7; 8 bases match TRBD1. J lost 2 bases, V lost 3 bases, and 6 bases had no gene match. The CDR3 sequence is 15 residues long. CDR1 and CDR2 from the germline V gene are LNHNV and YYDKDF (reference sequence). The CDR3 DNA sequence: TGTGCCACCAGCAGCCACGGGACAGGAGCCTACGAGCAGTACTTC. This sequence encodes CATSSHGTGAYEQYF.

This chain uses TRBV4-2 with TRBJ2-1; 7 positions match TRBD1. Trimming removed 3 bases from V and 5 bases from J; junction bases left unmatched: 4. Germline CDR1 LGHNA, CDR2 YNFKEQ. This CDR3 is 14 amino acids long. CDR3: CASSHGQENNEQFF. CDR3 coding DNA: TGTGCCAGCAGCCACGGACAGGAAAACAATGAGCAGTTCTTC.

The rearrangement uses TRBV7-9 and TRBJ2-1; 15 bases align to TRBD2. This CDR3 contains 15 residues. V lost 5 bases, J lost 10 bases, and 6 bases stayed unmatched. Germline V gene sequence: CDR1 SEHNR, CDR2 FQNEAQ (reference sequence). Here the CDR3 reads CASSRTSGGAGEQFF. The CDR3 coding sequence is TGTGCCAGCAGCCGGACTAGCGGGGGGGCAGGGGAGCAGTTCTTC.

The chain employs TRBV5-4 and TRBJ1-2; D might be TRBD1 (6 bases). The CDR3 totals 15 residues. V was trimmed by 0 bases and J by 6 bases, leaving 15 bases between them. Germline CDR1 SGHNT, CDR2 YYREEE (reference sequence). CDR3 protein: CASSLGQANYDGYTF. The CDR3 DNA follows: TGTGCCAGCAGCTTGGGACAGGCCAACTATGATGGCTACACCTTC. The full variable domain, rest sourced from reference TRBV5-4 and TRBJ1-2, is ETGVTQSPTHLIKTRGQQVTLRCSSQSGHNTVSWYQQALGQGPQFIFQYYREEENGRGNFPPRFSGLQFPNYSSELNVNALELDDSALYLCASSLGQANYDGYTFGSGTRLTVV.

The V gene is TRBV7-9, the J gene TRBJ1-2; D possibly corresponds to TRBD1 (6 bases). The CDR3 runs 14 residues. Germline CDR1 SEHNR, CDR2 FQNEAQ (reference sequence). Deletions cut 6 bases from V and 3 bases from J, with 14 bases between. CDR3 in DNA: TGTGCCAGCAGTCGTAAGGGGGAGTACTATGGCTACACCTTC. Translated: CASSRKGEYYGYTF. Based on the CDR3 plus reference TRBV7-9 and TRBJ1-2, the full variable domain is DTGVSQNPRHKITKRGQNVTFRCDPISEHNRLYWYRQTLGQGPEFLTYFQNEAQLEKSRLLSDRFSAERPKGSFSTLEIQRTEQGDSAMYLCASSRKGEYYGYTFGSGTRLTVV.

This chain links TRBV30 with TRBJ1-3; D gene ambiguous. Germline loops: CDR1 GTSNPN, CDR2 SVGIG (reference sequence). V was clipped by 2 bases and J by 4 bases, with 12 bases between them. The CDR3 spans 14 residues. As DNA, the CDR3 is TGTGCCTGGAGTCCCCCGGCCCTCGGAAACACCATATATTTT. Protein: CAWSPPALGNTIYF. Variable domain in full (rest from reference TRBV30 and TRBJ1-3): SQTIHQWPATLVQPVGSPLSLECTVEGTSNPNLYWYRQAAGRGLQLLFYSVGIGQISSEVPQNLSASRPQDRQFILSSKKLLLSDSGFYLCAWSPPALGNTIYFGEGSWLTVV.

This clonotype was picked up one time. Here the CDR3 DNA reads TGCGCCAGCAGCCAAGGCGGGGGTAACTATGGCTACACCTTC. Residues: CASSQGGGNYGYTF. V usage is TRBV4-1 and J usage is TRBJ1-2, with D perhaps TRBD1 (5 bases). This CDR3 comprises 14 residues. Germline V lookup: CDR1 MGHRA, CDR2 YSYEKL. Trimming took off 1 base at V and 1 base at J, with 7 bases between the two ends.

This chain links TRBV10-3 with TRBJ2-5, with 10 bases identical to TRBD2. Germline values: CDR1 ENHRY, CDR2 SYGVKD. CDR3 length: 16 amino acids. V dropped 4 bases and J dropped 4; count of bases not matched to a gene: 9. This CDR3 reads CAISGKAGGALETQYF. The DNA for the CDR3 is TGTGCCATCAGTGGGAAAGCGGGGGGGGCCCTAGAGACCCAGTACTTC.

This clonotype was picked up a small number of times. The rearrangement links TRBV29-1 to TRBJ1-2; 8 nucleotides align to TRBD1. The germline V gene has CDR1 SQVTM and CDR2 ANQGSEA. V was clipped by 4 bases and J by 2 bases; unmatched bases: 3. This CDR3 region has 13 residues. CDR3 coding DNA: TGCAGCGTTGGACAGGGGTTGAACTATGGCTACACCTTC. It encodes CSVGQGLNYGYTF.

The rearrangement links TRBV2 to TRBJ2-3; 10 bases map to TRBD2. CDR1 is SNHLY and CDR2 is FYNNEI in the germline V gene. V gave up 7 bases and J gave up 0 bases; unmatched junction bases: 4. CDR3 size: 15 residues. The CDR3 nucleotides read TGTGCCAGCATGGGACTAGCGTATAGCACAGATACGCAGTATTTT. It specifies CASMGLAYSTDTQYF.

Turning to this clonotype: Its ends do not fully match the called genes, so a read error is possible. The CDR3 DNA sequence: TGCAGCGTTGAAGAGAATCCGGGACCCCCTTTCTTC. It specifies CSVEENPGPPFF. The chain links TRBV29-1 to TRBJ2-5; tentatively, D is TRBD1 or TRBD2 (5 bases each). The CDR3 length is 12 residues. From germline, CDR1 is SQVTM and CDR2 ANQGSEA.

The chain uses TRBV6-1 and TRBJ1-6, with TRBD1 identical over 8 bases. This CDR3 region has 17 residues. Trimming at V came to 5 bases and at J to 9 bases, leaving 15 bases not matched to a gene. Per germline, CDR1 MNHNS and CDR2 SASEGT. The CDR3 loop reads CASSPLGQGFEGSPLHF. CDR3 nucleotide sequence: TGTGCCAGCAGTCCCCTAGGACAGGGCTTCGAGGGTTCACCCCTCCACTTT.

The rearrangement joins TRBV12-3 or TRBV12-4 to TRBJ2-7; 8 bases are shared with TRBD1. The V segment lost 6 bases and the J segment 9 bases; nucleotides outside the gene matches: 10. The CDR3 contains 13 residues. The CDR3 protein is CASSSDRVLRQYF. CDR3 bases: TGTGCCAGCAGCTCGGACAGGGTACTACGGCAGTACTTC.

This chain joins TRBV30 and TRBJ1-2; tentatively, D is TRBD1 (5 bases). Per the germline V gene, CDR1 is GTSNPN and CDR2 is SVGIG (reference sequence). The V end was cut by 1 base, the J end by 6 bases, with 9 bases between. The CDR3 has 12 residues. This CDR3 is CAWSAGYDGYTF. CDR3 sequence (DNA): TGTGCCTGGAGTGCAGGGTATGATGGCTACACCTTC.

V gene TRBV12-3 or TRBV12-4 combines with J gene TRBJ2-2; TRBD1 agrees at 7 bases. This CDR3 contains 14 residues. With 7 bases clipped from V and 3 bases from J, the junction kept 5 bases outside the gene matches. The CDR3 bases are TGTGCCAGCAACCTACAGGGGCACACCGGGGAGCTGTTTTTT. Translating gives CASNLQGHTGELFF.